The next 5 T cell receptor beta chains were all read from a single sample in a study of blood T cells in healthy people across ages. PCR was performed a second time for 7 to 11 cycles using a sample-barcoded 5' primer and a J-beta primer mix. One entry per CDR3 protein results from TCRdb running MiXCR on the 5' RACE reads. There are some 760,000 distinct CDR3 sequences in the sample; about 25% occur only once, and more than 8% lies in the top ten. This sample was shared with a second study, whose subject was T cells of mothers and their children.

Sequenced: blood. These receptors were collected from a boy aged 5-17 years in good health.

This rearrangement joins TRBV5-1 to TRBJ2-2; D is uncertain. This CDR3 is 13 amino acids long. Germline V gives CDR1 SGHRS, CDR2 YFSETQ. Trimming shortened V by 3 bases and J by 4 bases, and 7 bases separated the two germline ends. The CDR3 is CASSWDITGELFF. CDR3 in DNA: TGCGCCAGCAGCTGGGATATCACCGGGGAGCTGTTTTTT.

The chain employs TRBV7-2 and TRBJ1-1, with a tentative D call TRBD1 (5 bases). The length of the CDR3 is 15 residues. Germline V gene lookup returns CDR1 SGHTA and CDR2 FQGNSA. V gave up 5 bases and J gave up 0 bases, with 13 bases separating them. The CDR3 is CASSVPGTVNTEAFF. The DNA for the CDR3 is TGTGCCAGCAGCGTCCCCGGGACGGTGAACACTGAAGCTTTCTTT.

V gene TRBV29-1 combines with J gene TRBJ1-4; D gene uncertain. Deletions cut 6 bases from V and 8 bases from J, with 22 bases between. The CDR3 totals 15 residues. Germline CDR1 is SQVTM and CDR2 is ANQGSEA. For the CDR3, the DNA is TGCAGCGTCCGCCGGGAAAGTGAGGAGGGCGAAAAACTGTTTTTT. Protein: CSVRRESEEGEKLFF.

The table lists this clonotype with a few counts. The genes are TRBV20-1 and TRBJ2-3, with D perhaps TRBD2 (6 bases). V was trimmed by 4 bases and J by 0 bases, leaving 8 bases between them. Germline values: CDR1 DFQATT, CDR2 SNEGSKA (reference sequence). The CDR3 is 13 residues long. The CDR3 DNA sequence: TGCAGTGCTATAGCGGATAGCACAGATACGCAGTATTTT. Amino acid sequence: CSAIADSTDTQYF.

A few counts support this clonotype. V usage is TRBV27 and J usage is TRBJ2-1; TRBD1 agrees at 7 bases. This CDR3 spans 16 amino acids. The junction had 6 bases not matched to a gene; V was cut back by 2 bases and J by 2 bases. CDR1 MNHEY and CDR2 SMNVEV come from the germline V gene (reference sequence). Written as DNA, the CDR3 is TGTGCCAGCAGTTTAATAAGCAGGGGGACCTACAATGAGCAGTTCTTC. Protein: CASSLISRGTYNEQFF.